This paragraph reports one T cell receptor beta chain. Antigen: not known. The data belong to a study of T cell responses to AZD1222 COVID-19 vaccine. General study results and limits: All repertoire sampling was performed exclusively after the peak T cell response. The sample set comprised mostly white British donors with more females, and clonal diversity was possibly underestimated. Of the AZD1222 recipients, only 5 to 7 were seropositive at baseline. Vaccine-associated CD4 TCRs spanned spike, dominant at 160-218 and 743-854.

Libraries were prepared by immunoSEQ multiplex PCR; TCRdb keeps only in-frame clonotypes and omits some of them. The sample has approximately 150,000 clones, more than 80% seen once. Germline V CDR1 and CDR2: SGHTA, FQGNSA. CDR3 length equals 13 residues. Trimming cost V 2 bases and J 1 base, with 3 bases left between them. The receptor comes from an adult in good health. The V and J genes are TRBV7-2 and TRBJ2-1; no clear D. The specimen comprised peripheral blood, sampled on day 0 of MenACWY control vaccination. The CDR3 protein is CASSLKSYNEQFF. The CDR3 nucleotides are TGTGCCAGCAGCTTAAAATCCTACAATGAGCAGTTCTTC. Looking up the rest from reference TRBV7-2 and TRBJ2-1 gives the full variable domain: GAGVSQSPSNKVTEKGKDVELRCDPISGHTALYWYRQSLGQGLEFLIYFQGNSAPDKSGLPSDRFSAERTGGSVSTLTIQRTQQEDSAVYLCASSLKSYNEQFFGPGTRLTVL.